This T cell receptor (beta chain) was sequenced for a study of blood T cell repertoires in COVID-19. The wider study: The origin of the acute and convalescent COVID-19 samples was the United States, Italy and Spain. T cells, B-cell-depleted T cells, or PBMCs provided the cDNA or gDNA that served as material.

Followed over time, Seattle patients had been enrolled while infection was active. In the study's own analysis: Estimated nucleated cell counts came from reference gene primer amplification. Measured with immunoSEQ multiplex PCR; TCRdb has only the in-frame clones, and not every one. The DNA gave D and trimming, while V, J and clone size come from that table. Here the sample spans hundreds of thousands of clones, 87% being singletons. Sequenced input: peripheral blood. This clonotype originated in a woman aged 45-65 years with COVID-19, enrolled during active disease.

CDR3 bases: TGCGCCAGCAGCTTGGTGCAGAACGAGCAGTACTTC. Translating gives CASSLVQNEQYF. The genes are TRBV5-1 and TRBJ2-7; the D is unclear. The germline V and J ends were trimmed by 0 bases and 5 bases, with 6 bases remaining between them. The length of the CDR3 is 12 residues. Germline lookup yields CDR1 SGHRS and CDR2 YFSETQ.